The 30 T cell receptor beta chains below were found in one sample sequenced in a study of T cell changes during pregnancy in multiple sclerosis. Clones were read by immunoSEQ multiplex PCR, and TCRdb kept only the in-frame ones, dropping some. The sample contains about 60,000 clones, roughly nine tenths of which appear only once. The sequencing here drew on CD4+ T cells from peripheral blood mononuclear cells, taken in the first trimester of pregnancy. All receptors derive from a female donor with multiple sclerosis, enrolled in a pregnancy study.

Only one count was recorded for this clone. J is TRBJ2-7 and V is TRBV7-9; 11 bases line up with TRBD1. This CDR3 region has 14 residues. The ends lost 5 bases at V and 7 bases at J; junction bases unmatched: 7. Germline CDR1 SEHNR, CDR2 FQNEAQ (reference sequence). The CDR3 sequence: CASSPGTGGLEQYF. The CDR3 bases are TGTGCCAGCAGCCCCGGGACAGGGGGTTTGGAGCAGTACTTC.

The rearrangement joins TRBV25-1 to TRBJ1-1; the D gene is possibly TRBD1 (6 bases). V shed 4 bases and J shed 4 bases, with 10 bases lying between them. CDR1 is MGHDK and CDR2 is SYGVNS in the germline V gene. CDR3 size: 13 residues. CDR3 sequence: CASSGQGSTEAFF. CDR3 DNA sequence: TGTGCCAGCAGTGGCCAGGGGAGCACTGAAGCTTTCTTT.

CDR3 loop: CASTTTGNTEAFF. DNA of the CDR3: TGTGCCAGTACCACCACAGGGAACACTGAAGCTTTCTTT. The chain links TRBV19 to TRBJ1-1; TRBD1 might be the D (5 bases). The CDR3 consists of 13 residues. Germline V gives CDR1 LNHDA, CDR2 SQIVND (reference sequence). The V and J ends lost 7 bases and 1 base respectively, with 10 bases between them.

This clone has just one count. A junction end diverges from the germline sequence, so it may reflect a read error. The chain couples TRBV12-5 to TRBJ2-7; 7 nucleotides agree with TRBD1. Germline loops: CDR1 LGHNT, CDR2 FRNRAP. The CDR3 sequence is 16 residues long. CDR3 loop: CASCFLGQDRRYERYF. The CDR3 DNA sequence: TGTGCTAGTTGTTTCCTCGGACAGGACCGACGCTACGAGCGGTACTTC.

This chain joins TRBV27 and TRBJ1-5, with 7 bases fitting TRBD1. This CDR3 spans 16 amino acids. V lost 4 bases, J lost 1 base, and 7 bases stayed unmatched. Germline V gene lookup returns CDR1 MNHEY and CDR2 SMNVEV (reference sequence). The CDR3 protein is CASSSQGTVSNQPQHF. The CDR3 bases are TGTGCCAGCAGTTCACAGGGGACGGTAAGCAATCAGCCCCAGCATTTT.

The V gene is TRBV11-2, the J gene TRBJ1-4, with TRBD1 matching over 9 bases. The CDR3 consists of 14 residues. From germline, CDR1 is SGHAT and CDR2 FQNNGV. V lost 5 bases to trimming and J lost 8 bases; unmatched junction nucleotides: 6. CDR3 DNA: TGTGCCAGCAGCCTGGACAGGGGTGGGGAAAAACTGTTTTTT. This gives the protein CASSLDRGGEKLFF.

The V call is TRBV7-3, the J call TRBJ1-1; maybe TRBD1 (5 bases). Per germline, CDR1 SGHTA and CDR2 FQGTGA. Trimming pared 0 bases from V and 4 bases from J, leaving 15 bases between. The CDR3 is made up of 16 amino acids. The CDR3 coding sequence is TGTGCCAGCAGCTTAACCGGGCCCCAAGGGGTCACTGAAGCTTTCTTT. This encodes CASSLTGPQGVTEAFF.

The genes are TRBV7-2 and TRBJ1-2; 7 bases align to TRBD1. The CDR3 contains 14 residues. Germline V gene sequence: CDR1 SGHTA, CDR2 FQGNSA. V lost 2 bases to trimming and J lost 8 bases; unmatched junction nucleotides: 8. The CDR3 spells CASSLFVGGEGYTF. The CDR3 DNA reads as TGTGCCAGCAGCTTATTTGTAGGGGGCGAAGGCTACACCTTC.

The chain recombines TRBV5-6 with TRBJ2-7; 8 bases fit TRBD1. Germline CDR1 SGHDT, CDR2 YYEEEE. Trimming cost V 2 bases and J 3 bases; bases outside gene matches: 13. The CDR3 runs 17 residues. CDR3 in DNA: TGTGCCAGCAGCTTTGGGGCAGGGGGCATTCTCTTCTACGAGCAGTACTTC. Translated, it gives CASSFGAGGILFYEQYF.

The V and J genes are TRBV30 and TRBJ2-3, with TRBD2 matching over 14 bases. The ends lost 3 bases at V and 0 bases at J; junction bases unmatched: 8. This CDR3 spans 18 amino acids. Germline V CDR1 and CDR2: GTSNPN, SVGIG (reference sequence). The CDR3: CAWSIGTSGGWSTDTQYF. The CDR3 region has the DNA TGTGCCTGGAGCATTGGGACTAGCGGGGGTTGGAGCACAGATACGCAGTATTTT.

V is TRBV5-1 and J is TRBJ2-7, with 11 positions matching TRBD1. The germline V gene has CDR1 SGHRS and CDR2 YFSETQ. This CDR3 region has 16 residues. V gave up 0 bases and J gave up 2 bases; unmatched junction bases: 4. This CDR3 is CASSLGGTGGAYEQYF. The CDR3 DNA is TGCGCCAGCAGCTTGGGTGGGACAGGGGGAGCCTACGAGCAGTACTTC.

V is TRBV2 and J is TRBJ2-5; 11 bases align to TRBD2. There are 15 residues in the CDR3. Germline V gene data show CDR1 as SNHLY and CDR2 as FYNNEI. V shed 7 bases, J shed 5 bases, and the junction held 9 bases outside the gene matches. CDR3 bases: TGTGCCAGCACCAATAGCGGGGGGGCCGGGGAGACCCAGTACTTC. It codes for CASTNSGGAGETQYF.

The chain recombines TRBV11-2 with TRBJ2-2, with a possible D match to TRBD1 (6 bases). This CDR3 is 13 amino acids long. The V end lost 7 bases, the J end lost 7 bases, and 13 bases lay between the germline ends. The V gene's germline CDR1 is SGHAT and CDR2 FQNNGV. The CDR3 reads CASTTVRGGELFF. CDR3 nucleotides: TGTGCCAGCACCACAGTCAGGGGCGGGGAGCTGTTTTTT.

The sample holds one count of this clone. The V call is TRBV23-1, the J call TRBJ2-7, with D possibly being TRBD2 (7 bases). TRBV23-1 is classed as an ORF, of uncertain function. The CDR3 runs to 15 residues. Trimming left V 8 bases short and J 0 bases short, with 17 bases between. The CDR3 loop is CASPGEGQSSYEQYF. CDR3 nucleotide sequence: TGCGCCAGCCCCGGGGAGGGACAAAGCTCCTACGAGCAGTACTTC.

V and J are TRBV15 and TRBJ2-3, with unresolved D. V was clipped by 0 bases and J by 9 bases, with 7 bases between them. Germline CDR1 and CDR2: LNHNV and YYDKDF (reference sequence). The CDR3 loop spans 12 amino acids. This CDR3 reads CATSRDLVTQYF. The CDR3 DNA sequence: TGTGCCACCAGCAGAGATCTAGTAACGCAGTATTTT.

The chain joins TRBV19 to TRBJ2-7; TRBD1 is a possible D gene (6 bases). Germline V lookup: CDR1 LNHDA, CDR2 SQIVND (reference sequence). This CDR3 comprises 14 residues. Trimming removed 3 bases at V and 2 bases at J, with 11 bases between. The CDR3 bases are TGTGCCAGTAGTATCCAGGGGACCACCTACGAGCAGTACTTC. This encodes CASSIQGTTYEQYF.

This clone was seen a single time. This chain uses TRBV7-3 with TRBJ2-5; TRBD2 agrees at 9 bases. V was clipped by 0 bases and J by 5 bases; unmatched bases: 10. Germline CDR1 reads SGHTA; CDR2 reads FQGTGA. The CDR3 sequence is 17 residues long. CDR3 loop: CASSLTGPGLALETQYF. The CDR3 coding sequence is TGTGCCAGCAGCTTAACTGGTCCGGGACTAGCTTTGGAGACCCAGTACTTC.

The chain couples TRBV5-1 to TRBJ2-7, with D possibly TRBD2 on 5 matching bases. The CDR3 spans 15 residues. With 0 bases removed from V and 3 bases from J, the gap between germline ends came to 13 bases. The V gene's germline CDR1 is SGHRS and CDR2 YFSETQ. CDR3 in amino acids: CASSLVGAGDYEQYF. The CDR3 nucleotides are TGCGCCAGCAGCTTGGTGGGCGCGGGCGACTACGAGCAGTACTTC.

The chain couples TRBV29-1 to TRBJ1-2; D is perhaps TRBD1 (5 bases). Per the germline V gene, CDR1 is SQVTM and CDR2 is ANQGSEA. With 7 bases removed from V and 8 bases from J, the gap between germline ends came to 14 bases. The CDR3 is made up of 11 amino acids. The CDR3 spells CSARGEEGYTF. In DNA form, the CDR3 reads TGCAGCGCCCGGGGGGAGGAGGGCTACACCTTC.

Concerning this clone: A junction boundary mismatches the germline segment, possibly from a read error. The J gene is TRBJ1-1, the V gene TRBV7-9; D is ambiguous. CDR3 length equals 16 residues. Germline V gives CDR1 SEHNR, CDR2 FQNEAQ (reference sequence). CDR3 in DNA: TGTGCCAGCAGCCTAGCGGCCAGCGCGCGGAACACTGAAGCTTTCTTT. Its translation: CASSLAASARNTEAFF.

The V and J genes are TRBV5-4 and TRBJ2-5; TRBD2 aligns across 14 bases. The J segment lost 5 bases and the V segment lost 4 bases, leaving 10 bases of the junction unmatched. The germline V gene encodes CDR1 SGHNT and CDR2 YYREEE (reference sequence). The CDR3 runs to 17 residues. CDR3 in DNA: TGTGCCAGCAGCGATGGGGGACTAGCGGGGGCCGAGGAGACCCAGTACTTC. Residues: CASSDGGLAGAEETQYF. Using reference TRBV5-4 and TRBJ2-5 for the parts outside the CDR3, the full variable domain is ETGVTQSPTHLIKTRGQQVTLRCSSQSGHNTVSWYQQALGQGPQFIFQYYREEENGRGNFPPRFSGLQFPNYSSELNVNALELDDSALYLCASSDGGLAGAEETQYFGPGTRLLVL.

This clone was recorded once. The rearrangement joins TRBV23-1 to TRBJ1-1; D possibly corresponds to TRBD1 (5 bases). TRBV23-1 belongs to the ORF category, with a function that is uncertain. Trimming took off 2 bases at V and 1 base at J, with 11 bases between the two ends. The CDR3 loop spans 15 amino acids. CDR3 residues: CASSQGHRGNTEAFF. In DNA, the CDR3 is TGCGCCAGCAGTCAAGGACACAGAGGGAACACTGAAGCTTTCTTT.

The chain links TRBV10-3 to TRBJ1-2; 8 positions agree with TRBD1. V was pared by 5 bases and J by 3 bases, with 8 bases of the junction left unmatched. In germline, CDR1 is ENHRY, CDR2 SYGVKD. This CDR3 has 15 amino acids. In nucleotides, the CDR3 is TGTGCCATCAGTAGTACCGGGACAGGAGACTATGGCTACACCTTC. Its translation: CAISSTGTGDYGYTF.

The chain joins TRBV9 to TRBJ2-3, with D unresolved. CDR1 is SGDLS and CDR2 is YYNGEE in the germline V gene. V shed 4 bases and J shed 1 base, with 19 bases lying between them. CDR3 length: 17 amino acids. For the CDR3, the DNA is TGTGCCAGCAGCCGAAAACAGCAGATTTCCGGCACAGATACGCAGTATTTT. As protein: CASSRKQQISGTDTQYF.

The genes are TRBV7-2 and TRBJ2-3, with 7 bases aligning to TRBD2. This CDR3 has 15 residues. After removal of 7 bases from V and 11 bases from J, the junction contained 18 bases not matched to a gene. CDR1 SGHTA and CDR2 FQGNSA come from the germline V gene. The CDR3 DNA follows: TGTGCCAGCACCGCCGGCCTAATCCTGCCGGGAGGGCAGTATTTT. Protein product: CASTAGLILPGGQYF.

V and J are TRBV6-5 and TRBJ2-2, with unresolved D. The V end was cut by 8 bases, the J end by 7 bases, with 8 bases between. The CDR3 extends over 11 amino acids. In germline, CDR1 is MNHEY, CDR2 SVGAGI. CDR3 in amino acids: CASYNGGELFF. The CDR3 DNA follows: TGTGCCAGCTATAACGGCGGGGAGCTGTTTTTT.

The chain has TRBV9 and TRBJ2-3, with TRBD2 as a possible D gene (7 bases). V dropped 4 bases and J dropped 6 bases, with 24 bases sitting between them. Germline CDR1 reads SGDLS; CDR2 reads YYNGEE. The CDR3 spans 17 residues. The CDR3 region is CASSSPRGGGALDTQYF. As DNA, the CDR3 is TGTGCCAGCAGCTCTCCAAGGGGAGGGGGAGCCCTCGATACGCAGTATTTT.

This sequence joins TRBV7-9 and TRBJ1-4, with D perhaps TRBD1 (6 bases). The germline CDR1 and CDR2 sequences are SEHNR and FQNEAQ (reference sequence). V was clipped by 5 bases and J by 4 bases, with 14 bases between them. The CDR3 consists of 15 residues. The CDR3 loop reads CASSPRGIINEKLFF. CDR3 sequence (DNA): TGTGCCAGCAGCCCGAGGGGGATTATTAATGAAAAACTGTTTTTT.

As concerns this clone: Relative to the germline gene, one junction end is altered; a read error may explain this. The identical CDR3 is also encoded by other nucleotide sequences in the sample. This chain joins TRBV6-6 and TRBJ2-7, with 11 nucleotides matching TRBD1. Germline-derived CDR1 and CDR2 are MNHNY and SVGAGI (reference sequence). CDR3 length: 16 residues. The CDR3 sequence: CASSYQTGTGGNEQYF. The CDR3 DNA sequence: TGTGCCAGTAGTTATCAAACCGGGACAGGGGGGAACGAGCAGTACTTC.

V is TRBV5-1 and J is TRBJ1-2; 8 nucleotides line up with TRBD1. The CDR3 has 17 amino acids. The germline CDR1 and CDR2 sequences are SGHRS and YFSETQ. J gave up 5 bases and V 0 bases, and 12 bases lay outside the gene matches. The CDR3 coding sequence is TGCGCCAGCAGCTTGGGAGGCTCCGGACAGGGTGTTTATGGCTACACCTTC. It yields the protein CASSLGGSGQGVYGYTF.